This T cell receptor beta chain was documented in a study of cytomegalovirus exposure and HLA in healthy donors. The wider study: Findings of an earlier analysis included some 120 million unique TCR beta sequences from 200 million or so T cells.

Details on this clone: Its antigen is currently unknown.

This CDR3 has 14 residues. The V gene's germline CDR1 is LNHDA and CDR2 SQIVND (reference sequence). Trimming cost V 7 bases and J 2 bases, with 14 bases left between them. Study conclusions and caveats: In a later analysis, HLA-C alleles had the fewest associated TCRs, DRB1 alleles the most.

The PCR contained 60 Vbeta and 13 Jbeta primers. Here immunoSEQ multiplex PCR was the method, and the copy in TCRdb shows in-frame clones only, minus some. The sample lists 65,000 to 90,000 clones, 76% occurring once. The receptor's source is a middle-aged man in good health and CMV-seronegative. The chain combines TRBV19 with TRBJ1-1, with D uncertain. The specimen was PBMCs. The CDR3 sequence: CASTPWADNTEAFF. Written as DNA, the CDR3 is TGTGCCAGTACTCCTTGGGCCGATAACACTGAAGCTTTCTTT.